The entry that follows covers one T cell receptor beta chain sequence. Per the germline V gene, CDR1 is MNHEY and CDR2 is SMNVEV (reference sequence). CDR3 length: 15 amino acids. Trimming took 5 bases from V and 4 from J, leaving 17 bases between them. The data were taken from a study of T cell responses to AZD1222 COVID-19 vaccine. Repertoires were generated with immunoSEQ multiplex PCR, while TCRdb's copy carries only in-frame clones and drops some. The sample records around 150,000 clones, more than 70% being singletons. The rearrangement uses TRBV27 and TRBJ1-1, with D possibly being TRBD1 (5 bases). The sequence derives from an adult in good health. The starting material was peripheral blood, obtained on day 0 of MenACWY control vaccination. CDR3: CASSPIRGVGTEAFF. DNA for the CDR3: TGTGCCAGCAGTCCCATTAGGGGCGTGGGCACTGAAGCTTTCTTT.